One sample yielded the 32 T cell receptor beta chains listed below, sequenced in a study of sequential checkpoint blockade in melanoma. Treatment here: randomized to nivolumab then ipilimumab (arm A) or the reverse (arm B). Data came from immunoSEQ multiplex PCR; TCRdb stores just in-frame clones and leaves some out. Counted here are 35,000 to 40,000 clones, approximately 91% occurring once; the ten biggest clones make up around 12%. The specimen comprised CD8+ T cells sorted from blood (inferred from file names), sampled from a patient given nivolumab and ipilimumab in sequence. The receptors were sampled from a human donor with melanoma.

The gene calls are TRBV29-1 and TRBJ2-5, with D possibly being TRBD1 (6 bases). The J call may be faulty, since TRBJ2-7 better matches the DNA end. In germline, CDR1 is SQVTM, CDR2 ANQGSEA. The CDR3 has 13 amino acids. The CDR3 DNA reads as TGCAGCGTTGTTGGGGGCTCGCGGTACGAGCAGTACTTC. It translates to CSVVGGSRYEQYF.

This clone was picked up a small number of times. The chain recombines TRBV18 with TRBJ1-5; 7 bases agree with TRBD1. The CDR3 covers 15 residues. The ends lost 3 bases at V and 0 bases at J; junction bases unmatched: 2. In germline, CDR1 is KGHSH, CDR2 LQKENI. The CDR3 region is CASSPDRFSNQPQHF. The CDR3, as DNA: TGTGCCAGCTCACCGGACAGGTTTAGCAATCAGCCCCAGCATTTT.

This chain joins TRBV9 and TRBJ2-1; 10 nucleotides match TRBD2. Germline values: CDR1 SGDLS, CDR2 YYNGEE. The junction had 3 bases not matched to a gene; V was cut back by 8 bases and J by 4 bases. The CDR3 spans 13 residues. CDR3 protein: CASASGSYNEQFF. CDR3 bases: TGTGCCAGTGCTAGCGGGAGTTACAATGAGCAGTTCTTC.

This chain connects TRBV27 to TRBJ2-1; 7 bases match TRBD2. The trim removed 5 bases at V and 6 bases at J, leaving 4 bases unmatched. Germline V gene lookup returns CDR1 MNHEY and CDR2 SMNVEV (reference sequence). The length of the CDR3 is 13 residues. The CDR3 here is CASSLGLLNEQFF. The CDR3 DNA reads as TGTGCCAGCAGTCTGGGACTACTCAATGAGCAGTTCTTC.

CDR3 loop: CASSLTGISTDTQYF. DNA of the CDR3: TGTGCCAGCAGTTTAACAGGGATCAGCACAGATACGCAGTATTTT. The chain links TRBV27 to TRBJ2-3; a possible D gene is TRBD1 (6 bases). This CDR3 has 15 residues. V was shortened by 2 bases and J by 0 bases, with 9 bases between the two germline ends. Per the germline V gene, CDR1 is MNHEY and CDR2 is SMNVEV (reference sequence).

The sample holds a few counts of this clone. This CDR3 is CASSLAGQGSREQYF. CDR3 DNA: TGTGCCAGCAGCTTAGCAGGACAGGGCTCCCGCGAGCAGTACTTC. This rearrangement joins TRBV7-9 to TRBJ2-7; 8 bases map to TRBD1. Germline V CDR1 and CDR2: SEHNR, FQNEAQ (reference sequence). This CDR3 comprises 15 residues. The V segment lost 0 bases and the J segment 6 bases; nucleotides outside the gene matches: 7.

This chain links TRBV13 with TRBJ2-7; D not certain. The V gene lost 0 bases and the J gene lost 5 bases, with 11 bases spanning the gap. The germline CDR1 and CDR2 sequences are PRHDT and FYEKMQ (reference sequence). This CDR3 comprises 14 residues. The CDR3 sequence is CASSLGNRGNEQYV. For the CDR3, the DNA is TGTGCCAGCAGCTTAGGGAATCGCGGTAACGAGCAGTACGTC.

The CDR3 is CASSKTGGTVGYEQYF. CDR3 coding DNA: TGTGCCAGTAGTAAGACAGGGGGGACCGTGGGCTACGAGCAGTACTTC. The chain couples TRBV19 to TRBJ2-7; 9 positions match TRBD1. Germline loops: CDR1 LNHDA, CDR2 SQIVND (reference sequence). V shed 4 bases and J 3 bases; nucleotides not matched to a gene: 10. The CDR3 extends over 16 amino acids.

The rearrangement joins TRBV7-7 to TRBJ2-3; the match to TRBD2 covers 10 bases. CDR3 size: 16 residues. Germline V gene data show CDR1 as SSHAT and CDR2 as FNYEAQ (reference sequence). J gave up 0 bases and V 4 bases, and 4 bases lay outside the gene matches. CDR3 in DNA: TGTGCCAGCAGCTCCACACTAGCGGGAAGCACAGATACGCAGTATTTT. This codes for CASSSTLAGSTDTQYF. The full variable domain, rest sourced from reference TRBV7-7 and TRBJ2-3, is GAGVSQSPRYKVTKRGQDVTLRCDPISSHATLYWYQQALGQGPEFLTYFNYEAQPDKSGLPSDRFSAERPEGSISTLTIQRTEQRDSAMYRCASSSTLAGSTDTQYFGPGTRLTVL.

The chain is built from TRBV11-1 and TRBJ2-5, with D uncertain. TRBJ2-7 matches the DNA end more closely, so the J call is doubtful. The CDR3 runs to 14 residues. The germline V gene has CDR1 SGHAT and CDR2 FQDESV (reference sequence). CDR3 DNA sequence: TGTGCCAGCAGCTTTGGCGGATACTCCTACGAGCAGTACTTC. This gives the protein CASSFGGYSYEQYF.

This chain uses TRBV7-9 with TRBJ2-1; TRBD2 aligns across 7 bases. From germline, CDR1 is SEHNR and CDR2 FQNEAQ (reference sequence). The CDR3 length is 16 residues. The V and J ends lost 5 bases and 4 bases, in that order; junction bases with no gene match: 11. Written as DNA, the CDR3 is TGTGCCAGCAGCGCAGCATCAAGGGAGGGGTACAATGAGCAGTTCTTC. Translated, it gives CASSAASREGYNEQFF. The whole variable domain, remainder taken from reference TRBV7-9 and TRBJ2-1, is DTGVSQNPRHKITKRGQNVTFRCDPISEHNRLYWYRQTLGQGPEFLTYFQNEAQLEKSRLLSDRFSAERPKGSFSTLEIQRTEQGDSAMYLCASSAASREGYNEQFFGPGTRLTVL.

J is TRBJ2-1 and V is TRBV4-1; 9 nucleotides match TRBD1. The CDR3 contains 14 residues. Trimming at V came to 4 bases and at J to 8 bases, leaving 6 bases not matched to a gene. The germline CDR1 and CDR2 sequences are MGHRA and YSYEKL. The CDR3 sequence: CASSPGQGRYEQFF. The DNA for the CDR3 is TGCGCCAGCAGCCCCGGACAGGGGCGGTATGAGCAGTTCTTC.

This clone was counted a few times. V is TRBV18 and J is TRBJ2-6; a possible D gene is TRBD1 (6 bases). CDR1 is KGHSH and CDR2 is LQKENI in the germline V gene. Trimming removed 3 bases from V and 3 bases from J, with 9 bases in between. This CDR3 is 15 amino acids long. The CDR3 sequence is CASSPSGDGANVLTF. CDR3 nucleotide sequence: TGTGCCAGCTCACCGTCAGGGGATGGGGCCAACGTCCTGACTTTC.

The V call is TRBV19, the J call TRBJ1-5, with 8 bases identical to TRBD1. Germline V gene data show CDR1 as LNHDA and CDR2 as SQIVND (reference sequence). The CDR3 contains 13 residues. V lost 8 bases and J lost 5; bases outside the gene matches: 5. The CDR3 DNA sequence: TGTGCCAGTTGGACAGGGCTTGATCAGCCCCAGCATTTT. Protein product: CASWTGLDQPQHF.

In its sample, this clone was seen once. The chain is built from TRBV28 and TRBJ2-7; a possible D gene is TRBD1 (5 bases). V lost 4 bases to trimming and J lost 7 bases, with 20 bases between them. The CDR3 totals 15 residues. Looked up from germline, CDR1 is MDHEN and CDR2 is SYDVKM. The CDR3 protein is CASSSGSTVSEEQYF. The CDR3 DNA sequence: TGTGCCAGCAGTTCAGGGTCAACTGTGTCGGAAGAGCAGTACTTC.

The chain recombines TRBV19 with TRBJ2-1; 9 positions match TRBD2. V lost 7 bases and J lost 6; bases outside the gene matches: 7. Looked up from germline, CDR1 is LNHDA and CDR2 is SQIVND (reference sequence). The CDR3 totals 14 residues. The CDR3 bases are TGTGCCAGTATTAGTAGCGGGAGCCCCAATGAGCAGTTCTTC. It yields the protein CASISSGSPNEQFF.

This sequence joins TRBV30 and TRBJ1-5; the D gene is possibly TRBD1 (6 bases). The CDR3 extends over 16 amino acids. In germline, CDR1 is GTSNPN, CDR2 SVGIG (reference sequence). Between the trimmed V and J ends, which lost 4 bases and 0 bases, there was a span of 16 bases. DNA for the CDR3: TGTGCCTGGACCTCTACAGGGCTTAATAGCAATCAGCCCCAGCATTTT. Protein: CAWTSTGLNSNQPQHF.

This chain connects TRBV14 to TRBJ1-1; D unresolved. V was trimmed by 2 bases and J by 5 bases, leaving 9 bases between them. Germline V gene data show CDR1 as SGHDN and CDR2 as FVKESK. The CDR3 is 13 residues long. The CDR3 loop reads CASSQFRGTEAFF. The CDR3 DNA reads as TGTGCCAGCAGCCAATTTCGAGGGACTGAAGCTTTCTTT.

The chain couples TRBV5-1 to TRBJ2-5; 11 nucleotides line up with TRBD2. The V gene end was trimmed by 4 bases and the J gene end by 3 bases; junction bases not matched to a gene: 2. The germline V gene encodes CDR1 SGHRS and CDR2 YFSETQ. This CDR3 has 14 residues. CDR3 DNA sequence: TGCGCCAGCAGCCCGGGACTAGCGGAAGAGACCCAGTACTTC. Its translation is CASSPGLAEETQYF.

V is TRBV15 and J is TRBJ1-2; TRBD1 aligns across 7 bases. Per germline, CDR1 LNHNV and CDR2 YYDKDF (reference sequence). V lost 1 base to trimming and J lost 8 bases; unmatched junction nucleotides: 10. This CDR3 comprises 15 residues. CDR3 DNA sequence: TGTGCCACCAGCAGAGTTAGACAGGGCCCTATCGGCTACACCTTC. Translated: CATSRVRQGPIGYTF.

This chain connects TRBV5-1 to TRBJ2-7; D is unresolved. Germline CDR1 SGHRS, CDR2 YFSETQ. This CDR3 contains 11 residues. Trimming shortened V by 4 bases and J by 3 bases, and 5 bases separated the two germline ends. CDR3: CASSQNYEQYF. The CDR3 DNA reads as TGCGCCAGCAGCCAAAACTACGAGCAGTACTTC.

This chain links TRBV11-3 with TRBJ2-7; TRBD1 agrees at 8 bases. With V trimmed by 5 bases and J by 2 bases, 2 bases remained unmatched. The CDR3 has 13 residues. Germline CDR1 reads SGHNT; CDR2 reads YENEEA. CDR3 DNA sequence: TGTGCCAGCAGCCAGGGACAGGCCTACGAGCAGTACGTC. As protein: CASSQGQAYEQYV.

The chain is built from TRBV28 and TRBJ2-1, with 9 bases fitting TRBD2. V was pared by 6 bases and J by 7 bases, with 7 bases of the junction left unmatched. The CDR3 contains 14 residues. The germline gives CDR1 MDHEN, CDR2 SYDVKM. The CDR3 is CASRLPGLANEQFF. For the CDR3, the DNA is TGTGCCAGCAGACTACCGGGACTAGCTAATGAGCAGTTCTTC.

This clone was seen a few times. Other DNA variants within this sample encode the same CDR3. The rearrangement links TRBV19 to TRBJ2-5; TRBD1 aligns across 10 bases. Germline assignment: CDR1 LNHDA and CDR2 SQIVND (reference sequence). The CDR3 sequence is 15 residues long. V lost 1 base, J lost 5 bases, and 4 bases stayed unmatched. CDR3 region: CASSIADRGGETQYF. CDR3 bases: TGTGCCAGTAGTATAGCGGACAGGGGGGGGGAGACCCAGTACTTC.

The chain recombines TRBV15 with TRBJ1-1, with D possibly being TRBD1 (6 bases). CDR3 length: 16 residues. Trimming pared 3 bases from V and 6 bases from J, leaving 20 bases between. Germline lookup yields CDR1 LNHNV and CDR2 YYDKDF (reference sequence). The CDR3 here is CATSRGPFQGIAEAFF. As DNA, the CDR3 is TGTGCCACCAGCAGGGGGCCTTTCCAGGGGATCGCTGAAGCTTTCTTT.

This clone was seen a handful of times. This chain connects TRBV2 to TRBJ2-1, with TRBD2 identical over 12 bases. The CDR3 runs 14 residues. The ends lost 4 bases at V and 8 bases at J; junction bases unmatched: 3. Germline V gene data show CDR1 as SNHLY and CDR2 as FYNNEI. The CDR3 bases are TGTGCCAGCAGTGGGGCTAGCGGGAGGGATGAGCAGTTCTTC. Its protein is CASSGASGRDEQFF. The whole variable domain, remainder taken from reference TRBV2 and TRBJ2-1, is EPEVTQTPSHQVTQMGQEVILRCVPISNHLYFYWYRQILGQKVEFLVSFYNNEISEKSEIFDDQFSVERPDGSNFTLKIRSTKLEDSAMYFCASSGASGRDEQFFGPGTRLTVL.

The chain is built from TRBV6-1 and TRBJ2-3, with 11 bases fitting TRBD2. Per the germline V gene, CDR1 is MNHNS and CDR2 is SASEGT. The CDR3 runs to 17 residues. Losses at the gene ends were 0 bases for V and 0 bases for J; bases not matched to a gene: 2. CDR3 sequence: CASSEALAGGSTDTQYF. The CDR3 DNA reads TGTGCCAGCAGTGAAGCCCTAGCGGGAGGTAGCACAGATACGCAGTATTTT.

The chain links TRBV10-1 to TRBJ2-1; D remains unclear. Germline CDR1 WNHNN, CDR2 SYGVQD (reference sequence). The V gene lost 0 bases and the J gene lost 3 bases, with 6 bases spanning the gap. This CDR3 has 14 amino acids. The CDR3 DNA reads TGCGCCAGCAGTGAGTCGTCACTCTACAATGAGCAGTTCTTC. It specifies CASSESSLYNEQFF.

This clone has a handful of counts. This chain links TRBV19 with TRBJ1-1; unclear D gene. Germline loops: CDR1 LNHDA, CDR2 SQIVND (reference sequence). This CDR3 spans 10 amino acids. CDR3 DNA sequence: TGTGCAACCGCGGGCTATGAAGCTTTCTTT. This sequence encodes CATAGYEAFF.

The chain has TRBV14 and TRBJ2-3; the D is unclear. Germline V gene data show CDR1 as SGHDN and CDR2 as FVKESK. There are 14 residues in the CDR3. Trimming left V 0 bases short and J 0 bases short, with 4 bases between. The DNA for the CDR3 is TGTGCCAGCAGCCAAGATGAGAGCACAGATACGCAGTATTTT. Translating it yields CASSQDESTDTQYF. The full variable domain, in which reference TRBV14 and TRBJ2-3 provide the parts outside the CDR3, is EAGVTQFPSHSVIEKGQTVTLRCDPISGHDNLYWYRRVMGKEIKFLLHFVKESKQDESGMPNNRFLAERTGGTYSTLKVQPAELEDSGVYFCASSQDESTDTQYFGPGTRLTVL.

The V call is TRBV7-9, the J call TRBJ2-3; 7 bases match TRBD1. The trim removed 2 bases at V and 3 bases at J, leaving 8 bases unmatched. Germline V lookup: CDR1 SEHNR, CDR2 FQNEAQ (reference sequence). The CDR3 has 16 residues. The CDR3 DNA sequence: TGTGCCAGCAGCTTACCTAGAGGCAGGGGGACAGATACGCAGTATTTT. This codes for CASSLPRGRGTDTQYF. The full variable domain, completed using reference TRBV7-9 and TRBJ2-3, is DTGVSQNPRHKITKRGQNVTFRCDPISEHNRLYWYRQTLGQGPEFLTYFQNEAQLEKSRLLSDRFSAERPKGSFSTLEIQRTEQGDSAMYLCASSLPRGRGTDTQYFGPGTRLTVL.

V is TRBV28 and J is TRBJ2-7; 8 nucleotides match TRBD1. The germline V gene encodes CDR1 MDHEN and CDR2 SYDVKM. V lost 2 bases and J lost 6; bases outside the gene matches: 6. This CDR3 contains 14 residues. The CDR3 region has the DNA TGTGCCAGCAGTTTACAGGGGGCGGCTGGCGAGCAGTACTTC. It translates to CASSLQGAAGEQYF.